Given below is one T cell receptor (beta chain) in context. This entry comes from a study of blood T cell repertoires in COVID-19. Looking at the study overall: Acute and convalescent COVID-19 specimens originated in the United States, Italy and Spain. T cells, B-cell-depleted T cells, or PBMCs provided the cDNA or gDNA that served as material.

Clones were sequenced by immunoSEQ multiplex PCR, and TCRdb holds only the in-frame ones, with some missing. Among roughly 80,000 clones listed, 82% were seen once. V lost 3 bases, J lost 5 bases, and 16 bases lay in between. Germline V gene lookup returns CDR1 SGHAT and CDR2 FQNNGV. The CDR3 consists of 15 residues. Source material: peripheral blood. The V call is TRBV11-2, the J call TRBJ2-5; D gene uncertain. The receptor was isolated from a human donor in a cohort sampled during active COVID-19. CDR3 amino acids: CASSFGPNSLETQYF. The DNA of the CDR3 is TGTGCCAGCAGCTTTGGGCCCAATAGTCTGGAGACCCAGTACTTC.